This T cell receptor (beta chain) was documented in a study of T cell responses to AZD1222 COVID-19 vaccine. Profiled with immunoSEQ multiplex PCR; TCRdb holds only in-frame clones, not every one. The sample yields more than 70,000 clones, around 90% seen once. Details on this clone: At one end the junction does not follow the germline gene, possibly because of a read error. The identical CDR3 is also encoded by other nucleotide sequences in the sample.

Germline loops: CDR1 SQVTM, CDR2 ANQGSEA. This CDR3 has 14 residues. The specimen was peripheral blood, collected on day 0 of MenACWY control vaccination. The receptor's source is an adult in good health. V usage is TRBV29-1 and J usage is TRBJ2-3, with D possibly being TRBD1 (6 bases). This chain's CDR3 is CSVDRPQGTDTQYF. The CDR3 coding sequence is TGCAGTGTTGATCGACCCCAGGGGACGGATACGCAGTATTTT.